This is a list of T cell receptor beta chains from one sample in a study of blood T cell repertoires in COVID-19. Here immunoSEQ multiplex PCR was the method, and the copy in TCRdb shows in-frame clones only, minus some. This table has around 300,000 clones, approximately 90% appearing once. The sample consisted of peripheral blood. The receptors shown here come from a woman aged 45 to 65 with active or convalescent COVID-19. CDR3s include the opening cysteine and the closing phenylalanine or tryptophan. D genes are given only for firm matches.

cdr3_length: 17; d_call: TRBD1; v_call: TRBV28; j_call: TRBJ1-6; cdr3_aa: CASSPTGQSSYNSPLHF; cdr3_nt: TGTGCCAGCAGCCCGACAGGGCAAAGCTCCTATAATTCACCCCTCCACTTT
cdr3_length: 16; d_call: TRBD2; v_call: TRBV4-1; j_call: TRBJ2-5; cdr3_aa: CASSQDGGTRQETQYF; cdr3_nt: TGCGCCAGCAGCCAAGATGGTGGGACTAGACAAGAGACCCAGTACTTC
cdr3_length: 14; d_call: -; v_call: TRBV2; j_call: TRBJ1-1; cdr3_aa: CASGGAVLNTEAFF; cdr3_nt: TGTGCCAGCGGGGGCGCGGTGCTGAACACTGAAGCTTTCTTT
cdr3_length: 21; d_call: TRBD1; v_call: TRBV29-1; j_call: TRBJ2-3; cdr3_aa: CSVDDLGGQGAIGPGGDTQYF; cdr3_nt: TGCAGCGTTGACGATCTTGGGGGACAGGGGGCGATAGGCCCCGGGGGAGATACGCAGTATTTT
cdr3_length: 14; d_call: TRBD1; v_call: TRBV5-5; j_call: TRBJ2-7; cdr3_aa: CASSFGTAIYEQYF; cdr3_nt: TGTGCCAGCAGCTTTGGGACAGCCATTTACGAGCAGTACTTC
cdr3_length: 13; d_call: TRBD1; v_call: TRBV30; j_call: TRBJ1-4; cdr3_aa: CAWDPGQGEKLFF; cdr3_nt: TGTGCCTGGGATCCGGGACAGGGTGAAAAACTGTTTTTT
cdr3_length: 16; d_call: TRBD1; v_call: TRBV7-3; j_call: TRBJ1-1; cdr3_aa: CASSWGRQGPNTEAFF; cdr3_nt: TGTGCCAGCAGCTGGGGGCGACAGGGACCGAACACTGAAGCTTTCTTT
cdr3_length: 12; d_call: -; v_call: TRBV12-3/TRBV12-4; j_call: TRBJ2-7; cdr3_aa: CASSRNAYEQYF; cdr3_nt: TGTGCCAGCAGCAGAAATGCCTACGAGCAGTACTTC
cdr3_length: 15; d_call: TRBD2; v_call: TRBV2; j_call: TRBJ2-5; cdr3_aa: CASSPSGRERETQYF; cdr3_nt: TGTGCCAGCAGTCCTTCCGGGCGGGAGAGGGAGACCCAGTACTTC
cdr3_length: 11; d_call: -; v_call: TRBV20-1; j_call: TRBJ1-2; cdr3_aa: CSARAPGGYTF; cdr3_nt: TGCAGTGCTAGGGCCCCAGGGGGCTACACCTTC
cdr3_length: 18; d_call: TRBD1; v_call: TRBV5-5; j_call: TRBJ1-2; cdr3_aa: CASSFGSGWDRGPTGYTF; cdr3_nt: TGTGCCAGCAGCTTCGGAAGCGGGTGGGACAGGGGACCAACTGGCTACACCTTC
cdr3_length: 16; d_call: -; v_call: TRBV11-2; j_call: TRBJ2-3; cdr3_aa: CASSLVLGRGADTQYF; cdr3_nt: TGTGCCAGCAGCTTAGTCCTTGGTAGAGGAGCAGATACGCAGTATTTT
cdr3_length: 16; d_call: TRBD2; v_call: TRBV7-2; j_call: TRBJ2-1; cdr3_aa: CASSAVGTSGNNEQFF; cdr3_nt: TGTGCCAGCAGCGCCGTCGGGACTAGCGGAAACAATGAGCAGTTCTTC
cdr3_length: 15; d_call: TRBD2; v_call: TRBV6-5; j_call: TRBJ2-5; cdr3_aa: CASRSSGGAGETQYF; cdr3_nt: TGTGCCAGTCGGAGTAGCGGGGGGGCGGGAGAGACCCAGTACTTC
cdr3_length: 16; d_call: TRBD2; v_call: TRBV7-2; j_call: TRBJ2-3; cdr3_aa: CASSSRISGGPDTQYF; cdr3_nt: TGTGCCAGCAGCTCCCGCATTAGCGGGGGACCAGATACGCAGTATTTT